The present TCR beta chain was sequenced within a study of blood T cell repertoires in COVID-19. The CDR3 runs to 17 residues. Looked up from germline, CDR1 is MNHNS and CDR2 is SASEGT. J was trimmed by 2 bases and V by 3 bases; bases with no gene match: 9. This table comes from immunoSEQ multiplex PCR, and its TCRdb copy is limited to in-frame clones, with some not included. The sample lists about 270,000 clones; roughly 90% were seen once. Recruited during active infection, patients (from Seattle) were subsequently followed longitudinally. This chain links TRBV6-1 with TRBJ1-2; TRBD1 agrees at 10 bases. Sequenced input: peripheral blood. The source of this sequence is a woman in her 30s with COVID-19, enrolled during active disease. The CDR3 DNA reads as TGTGCCAGCAGTGACCGGGACAGGGGAAAAGTGAACTATGGCTACACCTTC. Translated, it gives CASSDRDRGKVNYGYTF.